The clone carrying this T cell receptor beta chain came up a few times. The data were taken from a study of early T cells in non-severe SARS-CoV-2 infection. Germline CDR1 is SEHNR and CDR2 is FQNEAQ (reference sequence). This CDR3 has 16 amino acids. V lost 4 bases, J lost 3 bases, and 4 bases stayed unmatched. MiXCR, applied by TCRdb to the 5' RACE reads, yields one record per CDR3 protein. This table has 64,000 or so distinct CDR3 sequences, around 13% appearing once. The receptor's source is an adult who was a healthcare worker with PCR-confirmed SARS-CoV-2 infection or an uninfected control (not recorded which). Source: whole blood, taken at baseline. The chain employs TRBV7-9 and TRBJ1-6, with 9 bases aligning to TRBD1. In nucleotides, the CDR3 is TGTGCCAGCAGCTCACAGGGGGCGAACTATAATTCACCCCTCCACTTT. It yields the protein CASSSQGANYNSPLHF.